This entry features one T cell receptor beta chain sequence. These data come from a study of identical twins. MiXCR, run by TCRdb on the 5' RACE reads, gives a single entry per CDR3 protein. The table has some 500,000 distinct CDR3 sequences, less than 25% seen once. The CDR3 spans 14 residues. CDR1 DFQATT and CDR2 SNEGSKA come from the germline V gene (reference sequence). Trimming stripped 0 bases from V and 4 bases from J, with 9 bases between. The data also belong to a second study, concerning T cells expressing NK-cell markers. That publication notes: The dominant NKG2C+ clonotypes represented 1.0-7.0% of CD8+ T cells in about six donors. The CD3+CD56-NKG2C+ fraction of a few donors was likewise dominated by these clonotypes.

The TCR originated in a young woman in good health. V is TRBV20-1 and J is TRBJ2-2; D is possibly TRBD1 (5 bases). The sequenced sample was CD4+ T cells sorted from blood. CDR3 sequence reads: CSARDPGSTGELFF. As DNA, the CDR3 is TGCAGTGCTAGAGACCCAGGGTCCACCGGGGAGCTGTTTTTT.